These 29 T cell receptor beta chains were sequenced from one sample in a study of CD8 T cells in Susac syndrome (dated by TCRdb to the late 2010s). The library was obtained by the immunoSEQ multiplex PCR assay. RNA was extracted with the RNeasy kit and roughly 0.45 to 1 ug was reverse transcribed using random hexamers. Using fastp trimming at Q25 and MiXCR clonotype assembly, TCRdb reanalyzed the public sequencing data and kept in-frame beta chains. Each entry is one CDR3 protein sequence, shown with its most common DNA and genes. The sample records about 160,000 distinct CDR3 sequences, just over 90% of which are singletons. The ten largest make up 0.065% to 0.085% of the sample. Sequencing was done on a sample of CD4+ T cells from PBMCs. The receptors were gathered from a human donor in good health.

Here the CDR3 reads CASNPDTGELFF. In DNA, the CDR3 is TGTGCCAGCAACCCGGACACCGGGGAGCTGTTTTTT. The chain recombines TRBV9 with TRBJ2-2; D gene uncertain. The CDR3 has 12 amino acids. Trimming took off 6 bases at V and 3 bases at J, with 6 bases between the two ends. Germline V gene data show CDR1 as SGDLS and CDR2 as YYNGEE.

CDR3 coding DNA: TGCGCCAGCAGCTTCGTGGCGGGAGGGTACAATGAGCAGTTCTTC. Translation gives CASSFVAGGYNEQFF. This chain uses TRBV5-1 with TRBJ2-1; TRBD2 aligns across 9 bases. Germline CDR1 SGHRS, CDR2 YFSETQ. Trimming at V came to 2 bases and at J to 4 bases, leaving 4 bases not matched to a gene. CDR3 length equals 15 residues.

The CDR3 loop is CASSQDGAPGYGYTF. The DNA for the CDR3 is TGTGCCAGCAGCCAAGATGGGGCGCCTGGTTATGGCTACACCTTC. The chain employs TRBV14 and TRBJ1-2; D may be TRBD1 (5 bases). Germline values: CDR1 SGHDN, CDR2 FVKESK. Deletions cut 0 bases from V and 5 bases from J, with 13 bases between. CDR3 length: 15 amino acids.

The rearrangement links TRBV5-1 to TRBJ2-2; tentatively, D is TRBD1 or TRBD2 (5 bases each). With 4 bases removed from V and 4 bases from J, the gap between germline ends came to 11 bases. Germline V gene lookup returns CDR1 SGHRS and CDR2 YFSETQ. The CDR3 contains 14 residues. The CDR3 DNA follows: TGCGCCAGCAGCGGGACGGCGAGCACCGGGGAGCTGTTTTTT. It encodes CASSGTASTGELFF.

V usage is TRBV24-1 and J usage is TRBJ2-1; D unresolved. The CDR3 extends over 13 amino acids. Germline CDR1 KGHDR, CDR2 SFDVKD. V lost 4 bases and J 4 bases, leaving 7 bases between the germline ends. CDR3 sequence: CATSEPSYNEQFF. In DNA, the CDR3 is TGTGCCACCAGTGAGCCCAGTTACAATGAGCAGTTCTTC.

The chain joins TRBV5-1 to TRBJ2-7; D not resolved. The CDR3 extends over 15 amino acids. The V gene's germline CDR1 is SGHRS and CDR2 YFSETQ. The V gene lost 4 bases and the J gene lost 0 bases, with 14 bases spanning the gap. The CDR3 protein is CASSQNPPSSYEQYF. As DNA, the CDR3 is TGCGCCAGCAGCCAGAACCCCCCGAGCTCCTACGAGCAGTACTTC. Full variable domain (missing parts from reference TRBV5-1 and TRBJ2-7): KAGVTQTPRYLIKTRGQQVTLSCSPISGHRSVSWYQQTPGQGLQFLFEYFSETQRNKGNFPGRFSGRQFSNSRSEMNVSTLELGDSALYLCASSQNPPSSYEQYFGPGTRLTVT.

The chain carries TRBV12-3 or TRBV12-4 and TRBJ1-2; a weak D match, TRBD1 (5 bases). The V and J ends lost 8 bases and 1 base respectively, with 17 bases between them. The CDR3 contains 15 residues. In DNA, the CDR3 is TGTGCCAGCCTTCCGGGGCCATCTGGTAACTATGGCTACACCTTC. Translated, it gives CASLPGPSGNYGYTF.

The chain recombines TRBV5-1 with TRBJ1-2; weak D call: TRBD1 (5 bases). V was pared by 0 bases and J by 2 bases, with 8 bases between. The germline CDR1 and CDR2 sequences are SGHRS and YFSETQ. This CDR3 is 14 amino acids long. CDR3 coding DNA: TGCGCCAGCAGCTTGGTCACAGGAAACTATGGCTACACCTTC. It yields the protein CASSLVTGNYGYTF.

The chain couples TRBV5-1 to TRBJ2-1; 8 bases agree with TRBD2. The CDR3 has 15 residues. Trimming removed 1 base from V and 9 bases from J; junction bases left unmatched: 9. Germline loops: CDR1 SGHRS, CDR2 YFSETQ. CDR3 protein: CASSLSGTSVSEQFF. The CDR3 nucleotides are TGCGCCAGCAGCTTGTCCGGGACTAGTGTAAGTGAGCAGTTCTTC.

The V call is TRBV5-1, the J call TRBJ2-7; 11 bases are shared with TRBD2. The CDR3 length is 16 residues. The V segment lost 2 bases and the J segment 4 bases; nucleotides outside the gene matches: 8. Germline CDR1 and CDR2: SGHRS and YFSETQ. As DNA, the CDR3 is TGCGCCAGCAGCTTTGGCCTAGCGGGAGGTGGATACGAGCAGTACTTC. Amino acid sequence: CASSFGLAGGGYEQYF.

The chain joins TRBV28 to TRBJ2-7; TRBD1 matches at 7 bases. The ends lost 7 bases at V and 2 bases at J; junction bases unmatched: 11. The CDR3 sequence is 15 residues long. Germline assignment: CDR1 MDHEN and CDR2 SYDVKM. The CDR3 region is CASTRRFRGTYEQYF. As DNA, the CDR3 is TGTGCCAGCACCCGGCGTTTCAGGGGGACCTACGAGCAGTACTTC.

The chain is built from TRBV15 and TRBJ1-2, with 7 nucleotides matching TRBD1. The CDR3 length is 16 residues. Trimming took 8 bases from V and 8 from J; bases not matched to a gene: 20. Germline CDR1 and CDR2: LNHNV and YYDKDF (reference sequence). DNA of the CDR3: TGTGCCACCTCCTTGGGGTATACAGGGGCCGCGGGGGGCTACACCTTC. It encodes CATSLGYTGAAGGYTF.

The chain employs TRBV3-1 and TRBJ2-2; tentative D call: TRBD2 (5 bases). V was clipped by 0 bases and J by 3 bases, with 8 bases between them. Germline CDR1 LGHDT, CDR2 YNNKEL (reference sequence). The length of the CDR3 is 15 residues. The CDR3 region has the DNA TGTGCCAGCAGCCAAGATCGGGGATACACCGGGGAGCTGTTTTTT. Translating gives CASSQDRGYTGELFF.

V usage is TRBV29-1 and J usage is TRBJ1-2; D possibly corresponds to TRBD1 (5 bases). The V gene lost 7 bases and the J gene lost 4 bases, with 10 bases spanning the gap. Germline CDR1 reads SQVTM; CDR2 reads ANQGSEA. CDR3 length: 11 amino acids. DNA for the CDR3: TGCAGCGCCCGGGGCTTCTATGGCTACACCTTC. Translating it yields CSARGFYGYTF. The variable domain in full, with the rest retrieved from reference TRBV29-1 and TRBJ1-2, is SAVISQKPSRDICQRGTSLTIQCQVDSQVTMMFWYRQQPGQSLTLIATANQGSEATYESGFVIDKFPISRPNLTFSTLTVSNMSPEDSSIYLCSARGFYGYTFGSGTRLTVV.

The CDR3 bases are TGCAGTGCTCGTAATACCGGGACTAGCTCTAACAATGAGCAGTTCTTC. Translating gives CSARNTGTSSNNEQFF. V gene TRBV20-1 combines with J gene TRBJ2-1; 9 nucleotides agree with TRBD2. The CDR3 is 16 amino acids. The V gene end was trimmed by 5 bases and the J gene end by 5 bases; junction bases not matched to a gene: 13. Germline CDR1 reads DFQATT; CDR2 reads SNEGSKA (reference sequence).

The genes are TRBV18 and TRBJ2-6; 9 positions match TRBD2. CDR1 is KGHSH, CDR2 LQKENI, per germline. V lost 2 bases and J lost 1; bases outside the gene matches: 12. The CDR3 is made up of 20 amino acids. The DNA of the CDR3 is TGTGCCAGCTCACCAAGGGCTAGCGGGGTCCAAGGGTCTGGGGCCAACGTCCTGACTTTC. This encodes CASSPRASGVQGSGANVLTF.

This chain joins TRBV28 and TRBJ2-2, with D maybe TRBD2 (6 bases). CDR1 and CDR2 (germline): MDHEN, SYDVKM. V shed 8 bases and J shed 3 bases, with 22 bases lying between them. CDR3 length equals 17 residues. CDR3 nucleotides: TGTGCCAGCTCCAAAGGCGTGGCCTCGGGGGACACCGGGGAGCTGTTTTTT. Amino acid sequence: CASSKGVASGDTGELFF.

This chain joins TRBV20-1 and TRBJ1-2; TRBD1 matches at 9 bases. Germline lookup yields CDR1 DFQATT and CDR2 SNEGSKA (reference sequence). V was pared by 5 bases and J by 4 bases, with 5 bases of the junction left unmatched. CDR3 length: 13 amino acids. The CDR3 nucleotides read TGCAGTGCTGTCACAGGGGGCGGCTATGGCTACACCTTC. It encodes CSAVTGGGYGYTF.

The rearrangement links TRBV30 to TRBJ1-2; a weak D match, TRBD1 (5 bases). The germline V gene encodes CDR1 GTSNPN and CDR2 SVGIG (reference sequence). Trimming cost V 0 bases and J 0 bases, with 8 bases left between them. CDR3 length: 14 amino acids. The CDR3 DNA reads TGTGCCTGGAGTGTGACAGCTGCTAACTATGGCTACACCTTC. Its translation: CAWSVTAANYGYTF.

The chain recombines TRBV19 with TRBJ2-2; no clear D gene. The CDR3 has 13 residues. The germline V gene encodes CDR1 LNHDA and CDR2 SQIVND (reference sequence). The V end was cut by 10 bases, the J end by 5 bases, with 14 bases between. The CDR3: CATRRRVTGELFF. CDR3 DNA: TGTGCCACCCGTCGGAGAGTTACCGGGGAGCTGTTTTTT. Complete variable domain (other parts from reference TRBV19 and TRBJ2-2): DGGITQSPKYLFRKEGQNVTLSCEQNLNHDAMYWYRQDPGQGLRLIYYSQIVNDFQKGDIAEGYSVSREKKESFPLTVTSAQKNPTAFYLCATRRRVTGELFFGEGSRLTVL.

This chain connects TRBV29-1 to TRBJ2-5; D call uncertain. This CDR3 is 13 amino acids long. Germline V gene data show CDR1 as SQVTM and CDR2 as ANQGSEA. Trimming removed 3 bases from V and 5 bases from J, with 13 bases in between. This CDR3 reads CSVEARFFETQYF. CDR3 sequence (DNA): TGCAGCGTTGAGGCCAGGTTCTTTGAGACCCAGTACTTC.

V and J are TRBV28 and TRBJ2-3, with D perhaps TRBD2 (6 bases). This CDR3 is built from 14 residues. CDR1 is MDHEN and CDR2 is SYDVKM in the germline V gene. Trimming stripped 3 bases from V and 1 base from J, with 8 bases between. CDR3 nucleotides: TGTGCCAGCAGTTTCGCTAGCGGCACAGATACGCAGTATTTT. It codes for CASSFASGTDTQYF.

This clonotype was seen just once. V and J are TRBV6-5 and TRBJ1-5; 8 bases map to TRBD1. Germline CDR1 and CDR2: MNHEY and SVGAGI. CDR3 length: 13 residues. The J segment lost 7 bases and the V segment lost 8 bases, leaving 7 bases of the junction unmatched. CDR3 loop: CASGPDRVQPQHF. CDR3 sequence (DNA): TGTGCCAGCGGCCCGGACAGGGTGCAGCCCCAGCATTTT.

The chain recombines TRBV28 with TRBJ1-2; no clear D gene. The CDR3 consists of 12 residues. Germline V gene sequence: CDR1 MDHEN, CDR2 SYDVKM. CDR3 DNA: TGTGGTTCCGCCGAGGGTAACTATGGCTACACCTTC. Its translation is CGSAEGNYGYTF.

This chain links TRBV29-1 with TRBJ1-2, with 7 bases aligning to TRBD1. CDR3 length: 15 residues. CDR1 and CDR2 from the germline V gene are SQVTM and ANQGSEA. V trimming: 1 base; J trimming: 5 bases; junction bases outside the gene matches: 10. The CDR3 bases are TGCAGCGTTGAAGCGACCCCCGGGACAGCGTATGGCTACACCTTC. Translated: CSVEATPGTAYGYTF. Filled out from reference TRBV29-1 and TRBJ1-2, the complete variable domain reads SAVISQKPSRDICQRGTSLTIQCQVDSQVTMMFWYRQQPGQSLTLIATANQGSEATYESGFVIDKFPISRPNLTFSTLTVSNMSPEDSSIYLCSVEATPGTAYGYTFGSGTRLTVV.

The V and J genes are TRBV5-6 and TRBJ1-3; D not certain. Germline CDR1 and CDR2: SGHDT and YYEEEE. This CDR3 has 15 residues. Trimming left V 0 bases short and J 0 bases short, with 7 bases between. The CDR3 protein is CASSLDRSSGNTIYF. The CDR3 bases are TGTGCCAGCAGCTTGGACCGGAGCTCTGGAAACACCATATATTTT.

J is TRBJ2-5 and V is TRBV9, with D perhaps assigned TRBD1 or TRBD2 (7 bases each). The CDR3 contains 14 residues. V gave up 3 bases and J gave up 5 bases, with 14 bases separating them. CDR1 SGDLS and CDR2 YYNGEE come from the germline V gene. The CDR3 region is CASSANRGGETQYF. Written as DNA, the CDR3 is TGTGCCAGCAGCGCCAACAGGGGAGGGGAGACCCAGTACTTC.

The table lists this clonotype with a count of one. This CDR3 is CASSLRLIQETQYF. DNA of the CDR3: TGTGCCAGCAGCTTGCGTCTGATCCAAGAGACCCAGTACTTC. The chain combines TRBV7-2 with TRBJ2-5; no reliable D call. Germline CDR1 reads SGHTA; CDR2 reads FQGNSA. V lost 3 bases to trimming and J lost 1 base, with 9 bases between them. There are 14 residues in the CDR3.

This chain joins TRBV30 and TRBJ2-1; D is perhaps TRBD1 (8 bases). Germline lookup yields CDR1 GTSNPN and CDR2 SVGIG (reference sequence). The CDR3 runs 17 residues. Trimming removed 1 base from V and 1 base from J, with 17 bases in between. CDR3 sequence reads: CAWSAWTGRDSYNEQFF. The DNA for the CDR3 is TGTGCCTGGAGTGCTTGGACAGGGAGGGATTCCTACAATGAGCAGTTCTTC. The full variable domain, with the rest looked up from reference TRBV30 and TRBJ2-1, is SQTIHQWPATLVQPVGSPLSLECTVEGTSNPNLYWYRQAAGRGLQLLFYSVGIGQISSEVPQNLSASRPQDRQFILSSKKLLLSDSGFYLCAWSAWTGRDSYNEQFFGPGTRLTVL.